This entry concerns a single T cell receptor (beta chain). The data stem from a study of long-term antiretroviral therapy in people with HIV. In the study overall: A decade or so separates the oldest specimens from the later 2015 immediate-ART recommendation.

Two or more post-ART PBMC samples, plus at least one pre-ART sample, were available for each donor. This was the immunoSEQ v3.0 assay at survey level. The sequencing target was about 35,000-55,000 T-cell genomes per sample. Repertoires were generated with immunoSEQ multiplex PCR, while TCRdb's copy carries only in-frame clones and drops some. This repertoire shows just over 35,000 clones, more than 65% found once; its top ten account for about 6%. In germline, CDR1 is SQVTM, CDR2 ANQGSEA. The ends lost 5 bases at V and 2 bases at J; junction bases unmatched: 1. The CDR3 runs to 13 residues. This clonotype was obtained from a man younger than 35 with HIV. V is TRBV29-1 and J is TRBJ1-5; TRBD1 matches at 9 bases. Sequenced material: unsorted PBMCs, taken 0.6 years after starting antiretroviral therapy. The CDR3 coding sequence is TGCAGCGTTCGGACAGGGGGCAATCAGCCCCAGCATTTT. It codes for CSVRTGGNQPQHF.